A single TCR beta chain is shown here with its context. The antigen remains unidentified. Investigators divided CD4+ cells into CD45RA+ naive and CD45RA-negative memory subsets. This sample stems from a study of shared clonotypes between healthy human individuals. Points from the study as a whole: Clonotype sharing levels among donors were expected to vary with sequencing depth. Naive subsets generally exceeded memory subsets in estimated richness.

Method: immunoSEQ multiplex PCR; TCRdb's copy keeps in-frame clones and lacks some. The sample has under 600,000 clones, more than 95% seen once; the top ten hold 0.05% to 0.08%. Sequencing was carried out using naive CD4+ T cells sorted from blood. The subset is: CD45RA+ positively selected. The TCR originated in a woman aged 25 to 45 in good health.

CDR3 in amino acids: CASSFLGTAFDEQFF. The DNA of the CDR3 is TGTGCCAGCAGCTTTCTGGGCACGGCTTTTGATGAGCAGTTCTTC. V usage is TRBV5-8 and J usage is TRBJ2-1; D not certain. The CDR3 is 15 amino acids. Germline lookup yields CDR1 SGHTS and CDR2 YDEGEE. V lost 2 bases, J lost 8 bases, and 17 bases lay in between.